Below, 5 T cell receptor beta chains from the same sample are listed, as sequenced in a study of T cell responses to AZD1222 COVID-19 vaccine. Assay: immunoSEQ multiplex PCR; the TCRdb copy retains only in-frame clones and omits some. The sample includes some 120,000 clones, about nine tenths seen only once; the top ten take about 7%. Sequences were derived from peripheral blood, sampled on day 0 of AZD1222 vaccination. The receptors come from an adult in good health.

The chain carries TRBV7-9 and TRBJ2-5; D possibly corresponds to TRBD1 (5 bases). V was clipped by 1 base and J by 5 bases, with 8 bases between them. The CDR3 consists of 13 residues. Germline CDR1 SEHNR, CDR2 FQNEAQ (reference sequence). In nucleotides, the CDR3 is TGTGCCAGCAGCTTAGAGGGGCGGGAGACCCAGTACTTC. Translated: CASSLEGRETQYF.

V usage is TRBV7-3 and J usage is TRBJ2-5, with D maybe TRBD2 (6 bases). The CDR3 is 15 amino acids. V lost 2 bases, J lost 7 bases, and 17 bases lay in between. In germline, CDR1 is SGHTA, CDR2 FQGTGA. DNA of the CDR3: TGTGCCAGCAGCTTAGCCCCGACTAGTAGCGCGACCCAGTACTTC. This codes for CASSLAPTSSATQYF.

This clone has only a few counts. The genes are TRBV5-1 and TRBJ2-1; 9 nucleotides match TRBD2. CDR3 length: 15 residues. The J segment lost 6 bases and the V segment lost 5 bases, leaving 9 bases of the junction unmatched. Germline CDR1 is SGHRS and CDR2 is YFSETQ. This CDR3 reads CASRISGRGGNEQFF. Here the CDR3 DNA reads TGCGCCAGCAGAATTAGCGGGAGAGGTGGCAATGAGCAGTTCTTC.

This chain links TRBV4-1 with TRBJ1-3, with D maybe TRBD1 (5 bases). The CDR3 runs 16 residues. The ends were cut back, 0 bases at V and 3 bases at J, with 12 bases in the middle. Germline values: CDR1 MGHRA, CDR2 YSYEKL. The CDR3 loop is CASSQDPAGHGNTIYF. Here the CDR3 DNA reads TGCGCCAGCAGCCAAGATCCGGCAGGACATGGAAACACCATATATTTT.

The rearrangement links TRBV29-1 to TRBJ1-1; possible D gene TRBD1, 5 bases. CDR3 length: 13 amino acids. Germline V CDR1 and CDR2: SQVTM, ANQGSEA. V was pared by 3 bases and J by 5 bases, with 13 bases between. The CDR3 is CSVDDGRGTEAFF. The CDR3 nucleotides are TGCAGCGTTGATGACGGCCGGGGGACTGAAGCTTTCTTT.